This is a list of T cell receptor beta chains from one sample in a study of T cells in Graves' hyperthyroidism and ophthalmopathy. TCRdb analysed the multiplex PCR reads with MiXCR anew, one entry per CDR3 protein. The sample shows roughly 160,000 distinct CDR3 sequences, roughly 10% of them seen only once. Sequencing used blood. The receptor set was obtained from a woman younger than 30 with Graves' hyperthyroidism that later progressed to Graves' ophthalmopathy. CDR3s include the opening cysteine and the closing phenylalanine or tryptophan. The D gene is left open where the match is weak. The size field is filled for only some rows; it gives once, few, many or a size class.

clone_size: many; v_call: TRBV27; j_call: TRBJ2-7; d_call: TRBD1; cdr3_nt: TGTGCCAGCAGTTCCGGGACAGGGGATCCCTACGAGCAGTACTTC; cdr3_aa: CASSSGTGDPYEQYF
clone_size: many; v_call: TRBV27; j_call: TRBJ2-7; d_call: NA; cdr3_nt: TGTGCCAGCAGTTTATACCCACGGACTGCCTACGAGCAGTACTTC; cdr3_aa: CASSLYPRTAYEQYF
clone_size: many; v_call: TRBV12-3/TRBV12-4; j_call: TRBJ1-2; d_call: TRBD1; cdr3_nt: TGTGCCAGCAGTCCAGGGGGCGAAGGCTACACCTTC; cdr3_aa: CASSPGGEGYTF
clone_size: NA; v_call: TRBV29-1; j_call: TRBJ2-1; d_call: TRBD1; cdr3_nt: TGCAGCGTTGAACCGGGACAGGGCAATGAGCAGTTCTTC; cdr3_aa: CSVEPGQGNEQFF
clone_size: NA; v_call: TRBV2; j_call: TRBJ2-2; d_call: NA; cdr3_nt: TGTGCCAGCAGCGGACTCTACAGGGCTGAGGACACCGGGGAGCTGTTTTTT; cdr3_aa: CASSGLYRAEDTGELFF
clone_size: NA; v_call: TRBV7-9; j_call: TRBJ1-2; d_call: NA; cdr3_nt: TGTGCCAGCAGCGCAGGGCAAAACTATGGCTACACCTTC; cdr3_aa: CASSAGQNYGYTF
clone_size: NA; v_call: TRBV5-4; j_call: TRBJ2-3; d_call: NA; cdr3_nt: TGTGCCAGCAGCTTTGGCGGGACGACAGATACGCAGTATTTT; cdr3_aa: CASSFGGTTDTQYF
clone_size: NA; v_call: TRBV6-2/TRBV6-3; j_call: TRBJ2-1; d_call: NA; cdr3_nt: TGTGCCAGCAGTAGGGACCCCCATACTGAGCAGTTCTTC; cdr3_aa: CASSRDPHTEQFF
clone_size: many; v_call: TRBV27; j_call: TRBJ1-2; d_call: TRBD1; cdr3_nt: TGTGCCAGCAGTACAAACAGGGGACTTGGCTACACCTTC; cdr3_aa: CASSTNRGLGYTF
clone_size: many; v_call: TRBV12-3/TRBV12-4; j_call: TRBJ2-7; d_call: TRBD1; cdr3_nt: TGTGCCAGCAGCCCCGGGGACAGGAGATCCTACGAGCAGTACTTC; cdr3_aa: CASSPGDRRSYEQYF
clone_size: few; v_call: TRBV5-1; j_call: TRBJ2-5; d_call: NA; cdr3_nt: TGCGCCAGCAGCCCTGGTTCGGGTTCTGCGCAAGAGACCCAGTACTTC; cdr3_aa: CASSPGSGSAQETQYF
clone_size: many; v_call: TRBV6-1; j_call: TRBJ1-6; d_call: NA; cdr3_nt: TGTGCCAGCACCCGAGGAGGGGCGGGTTCACCCCTCCACTTT; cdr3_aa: CASTRGGAGSPLHF
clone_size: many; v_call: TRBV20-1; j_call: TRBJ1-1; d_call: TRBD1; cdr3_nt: TGCAGTGCTAGAGATGTGAGGGACAGGGGGCATACTGAAGCTTTCTTT; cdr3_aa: CSARDVRDRGHTEAFF
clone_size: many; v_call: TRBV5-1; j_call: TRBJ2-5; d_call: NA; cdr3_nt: TGCGCCAGCAGCTTGGAGGTCGAGACCCAGTACTTC; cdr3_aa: CASSLEVETQYF
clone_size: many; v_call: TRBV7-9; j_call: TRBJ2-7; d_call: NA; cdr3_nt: TGTGCCAGCAGCTCTCTAGACTACGAGCAGTACTTC; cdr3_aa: CASSSLDYEQYF
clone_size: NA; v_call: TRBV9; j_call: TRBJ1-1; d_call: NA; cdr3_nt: TGTGCCAGCAGCGTAGAGGTGGGGATGAACACTGAAGCTTTCTTT; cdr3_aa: CASSVEVGMNTEAFF
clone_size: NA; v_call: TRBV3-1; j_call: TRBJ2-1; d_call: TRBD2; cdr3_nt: TGTGCCAGCAGCCCGAAGGTAACTAGCGGGCGGTCCTACAATGAGCAGTTCTTC; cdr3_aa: CASSPKVTSGRSYNEQFF
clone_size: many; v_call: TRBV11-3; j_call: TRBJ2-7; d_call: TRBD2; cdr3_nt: TGTGCCAGCAGCTTAGAAGGACTAGCGGGAGACTTATCCTACGAGCAGTACTTC; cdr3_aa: CASSLEGLAGDLSYEQYF
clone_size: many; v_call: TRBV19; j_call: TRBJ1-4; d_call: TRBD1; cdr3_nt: TGTGCCAGTAGTCCCCGGACAGGGGGTGAAAAACTGTTTTTT; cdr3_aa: CASSPRTGGEKLFF
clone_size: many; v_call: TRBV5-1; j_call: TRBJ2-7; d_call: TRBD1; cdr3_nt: TGCGCCAGCAGCTTGGCCGTAGGGGGCGGCTACGAGCAGTACTTC; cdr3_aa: CASSLAVGGGYEQYF
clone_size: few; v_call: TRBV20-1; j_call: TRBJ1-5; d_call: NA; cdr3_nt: TGCAGTGCTGGAAGGGCCGATCAGCCCCAGCATTTT; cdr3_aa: CSAGRADQPQHF
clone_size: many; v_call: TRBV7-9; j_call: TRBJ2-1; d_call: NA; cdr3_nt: TGTGCCAGCAGCGTCTCGGGAGATGAGCAGTTCTTC; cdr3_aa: CASSVSGDEQFF
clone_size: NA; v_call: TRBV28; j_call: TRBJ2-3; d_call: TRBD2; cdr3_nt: TGTGCCAGCAGTTTAGGAACTAGCGTTAGCACAGATACGCAGTATTTT; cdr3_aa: CASSLGTSVSTDTQYF
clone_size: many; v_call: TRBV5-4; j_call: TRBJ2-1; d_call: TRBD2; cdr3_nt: TGTGCCAGCAGCTCGCTAGCGGGGACCTACAATGAGCAGTTCTTC; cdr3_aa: CASSSLAGTYNEQFF
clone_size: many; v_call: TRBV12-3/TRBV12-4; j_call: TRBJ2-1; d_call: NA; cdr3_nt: TGTGCCAGCACTTCATTTCTGATCTCCTACAATGAGCAGTTCTTC; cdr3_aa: CASTSFLISYNEQFF
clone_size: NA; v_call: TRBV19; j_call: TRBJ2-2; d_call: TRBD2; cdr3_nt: TGTGCCAGTAGTATCATAGAGACTAGCGGGGACCTATACACCGGGGAGCTGTTTTTT; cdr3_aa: CASSIIETSGDLYTGELFF
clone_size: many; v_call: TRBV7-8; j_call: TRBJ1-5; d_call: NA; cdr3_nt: TGTGCCAGCAGCTTAGCCACAGCTCTGTCGCATAGGGTCAATCAGCCCCAGCATTTT; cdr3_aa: CASSLATALSHRVNQPQHF
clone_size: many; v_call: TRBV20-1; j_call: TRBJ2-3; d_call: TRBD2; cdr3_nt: TGCAGTGCCCCCCCAGCGGGACCTAGCACAGATACGCAGTATTTT; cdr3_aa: CSAPPAGPSTDTQYF
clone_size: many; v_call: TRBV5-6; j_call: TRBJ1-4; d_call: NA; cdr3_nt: TGTGCCAGCAGCTCCGGAGAAAAACTGTTTTTT; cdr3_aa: CASSSGEKLFF
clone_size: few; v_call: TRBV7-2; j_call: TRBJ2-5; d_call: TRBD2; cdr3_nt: TGTGCCAGCAGCCCACGGACTAGCGGGTGGCAAGAGACCCAGTACTTC; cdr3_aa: CASSPRTSGWQETQYF
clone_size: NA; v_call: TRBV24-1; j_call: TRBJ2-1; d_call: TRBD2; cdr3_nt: TGTGCCACCAGTGACACCGTCCGACGGGGCGGGAGGGCCGCCAATGAGCAGTTCTTC; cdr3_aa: CATSDTVRRGGRAANEQFF
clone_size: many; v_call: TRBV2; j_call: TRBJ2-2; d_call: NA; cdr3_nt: TGTGCCAGCAGTGAGGGGCCCGGGGAGCTGTTTTTT; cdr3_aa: CASSEGPGELFF
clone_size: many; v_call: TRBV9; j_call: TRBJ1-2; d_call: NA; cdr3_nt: TGTGCCAGCAGTCAGGGCCTAGGCTATGGCTACACCTTC; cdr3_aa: CASSQGLGYGYTF